The 7 T cell receptor beta chains presented below share a single source sample, sequenced in a study of radiotherapy plus CTLA-4 blockade in lung cancer. The repertoire was sequenced with immunoSEQ multiplex PCR; TCRdb's copy has only in-frame clones and lacks some. The sample lists tens of thousands of clones, more than 70% seen once, with roughly 10% in the top ten. This material consisted of peripheral blood, taken from a patient treated with radiotherapy plus ipilimumab. The receptors originated from a human donor with non-small cell lung cancer who had stable disease on radiotherapy plus ipilimumab.

This clone was counted between two and nine times. The chain uses TRBV7-9 and TRBJ2-1, with 8 bases aligning to TRBD1. Losses at the gene ends were 5 bases for V and 5 bases for J; bases not matched to a gene: 11. The germline CDR1 and CDR2 sequences are SEHNR and FQNEAQ (reference sequence). The CDR3 consists of 16 residues. CDR3 DNA: TGTGCCAGCAGCAACTCGGGACAGGCGAGAAACAATGAGCAGTTCTTC. It yields the protein CASSNSGQARNNEQFF.

The chain combines TRBV15 with TRBJ1-4; D remains ambiguous. Germline V gene sequence: CDR1 LNHNV, CDR2 YYDKDF (reference sequence). This CDR3 has 18 amino acids. V gave up 0 bases and J gave up 1 base, with 15 bases separating them. In DNA, the CDR3 is TGTGCCACCAGCAGAGATGCAAGTCCCCGGAGAACTAATGAAAAACTGTTTTTT. Protein product: CATSRDASPRRTNEKLFF.

A word on this clone: At the DNA level, this CDR3 is encoded by other sequences in the same sample as well. The chain uses TRBV5-1 and TRBJ2-2; D could derive from TRBD1 or TRBD2 (5 bases each). Germline V gene data show CDR1 as SGHRS and CDR2 as YFSETQ. V was cut by 2 bases and J by 3 bases, with 11 bases left in between. CDR3 length equals 15 residues. CDR3 DNA: TGCGCCAGCAGCTTACGGGGCTTGGACACCGGGGAGCTGTTTTTT. It translates to CASSLRGLDTGELFF.

This sequence joins TRBV2 and TRBJ1-2; D gene uncertain. This CDR3 comprises 12 residues. Trimming left V 11 bases short and J 7 bases short, with 17 bases between. Germline loops: CDR1 SNHLY, CDR2 FYNNEI. The CDR3 DNA reads as TGTGCCGGAAGACTCTACTCCGGTGGCTACACCTTC. Its translation: CAGRLYSGGYTF.

The CDR3 loop reads CASSVFNRAGGGNTIYF. CDR3 nucleotide sequence: TGTGCCAGCAGCGTATTTAACAGAGCGGGAGGCGGAAACACCATATATTTT. The chain couples TRBV9 to TRBJ1-3, with D unclear. This CDR3 comprises 17 residues. The germline CDR1 and CDR2 sequences are SGDLS and YYNGEE. Trimming removed 1 base at V and 4 bases at J, with 18 bases between.

The chain has TRBV4-1 and TRBJ1-6, with 7 positions matching TRBD1. The CDR3 contains 14 residues. The V gene's germline CDR1 is MGHRA and CDR2 YSYEKL. The trim removed 4 bases at V and 8 bases at J, leaving 5 bases unmatched. CDR3 DNA: TGCGCCAGCAGCCCCCCGACAGGGTATTCACCCCTCCACTTT. Protein: CASSPPTGYSPLHF.

The chain recombines TRBV6-5 with TRBJ2-7; D is uncertain. The V end was cut by 0 bases, the J end by 6 bases, with 6 bases between. The CDR3 spans 12 residues. Germline V gives CDR1 MNHEY, CDR2 SVGAGI. The DNA of the CDR3 is TGTGCCAGCAGTTACTCCGGTACCGAGCAGTACGTC. This sequence encodes CASSYSGTEQYV.